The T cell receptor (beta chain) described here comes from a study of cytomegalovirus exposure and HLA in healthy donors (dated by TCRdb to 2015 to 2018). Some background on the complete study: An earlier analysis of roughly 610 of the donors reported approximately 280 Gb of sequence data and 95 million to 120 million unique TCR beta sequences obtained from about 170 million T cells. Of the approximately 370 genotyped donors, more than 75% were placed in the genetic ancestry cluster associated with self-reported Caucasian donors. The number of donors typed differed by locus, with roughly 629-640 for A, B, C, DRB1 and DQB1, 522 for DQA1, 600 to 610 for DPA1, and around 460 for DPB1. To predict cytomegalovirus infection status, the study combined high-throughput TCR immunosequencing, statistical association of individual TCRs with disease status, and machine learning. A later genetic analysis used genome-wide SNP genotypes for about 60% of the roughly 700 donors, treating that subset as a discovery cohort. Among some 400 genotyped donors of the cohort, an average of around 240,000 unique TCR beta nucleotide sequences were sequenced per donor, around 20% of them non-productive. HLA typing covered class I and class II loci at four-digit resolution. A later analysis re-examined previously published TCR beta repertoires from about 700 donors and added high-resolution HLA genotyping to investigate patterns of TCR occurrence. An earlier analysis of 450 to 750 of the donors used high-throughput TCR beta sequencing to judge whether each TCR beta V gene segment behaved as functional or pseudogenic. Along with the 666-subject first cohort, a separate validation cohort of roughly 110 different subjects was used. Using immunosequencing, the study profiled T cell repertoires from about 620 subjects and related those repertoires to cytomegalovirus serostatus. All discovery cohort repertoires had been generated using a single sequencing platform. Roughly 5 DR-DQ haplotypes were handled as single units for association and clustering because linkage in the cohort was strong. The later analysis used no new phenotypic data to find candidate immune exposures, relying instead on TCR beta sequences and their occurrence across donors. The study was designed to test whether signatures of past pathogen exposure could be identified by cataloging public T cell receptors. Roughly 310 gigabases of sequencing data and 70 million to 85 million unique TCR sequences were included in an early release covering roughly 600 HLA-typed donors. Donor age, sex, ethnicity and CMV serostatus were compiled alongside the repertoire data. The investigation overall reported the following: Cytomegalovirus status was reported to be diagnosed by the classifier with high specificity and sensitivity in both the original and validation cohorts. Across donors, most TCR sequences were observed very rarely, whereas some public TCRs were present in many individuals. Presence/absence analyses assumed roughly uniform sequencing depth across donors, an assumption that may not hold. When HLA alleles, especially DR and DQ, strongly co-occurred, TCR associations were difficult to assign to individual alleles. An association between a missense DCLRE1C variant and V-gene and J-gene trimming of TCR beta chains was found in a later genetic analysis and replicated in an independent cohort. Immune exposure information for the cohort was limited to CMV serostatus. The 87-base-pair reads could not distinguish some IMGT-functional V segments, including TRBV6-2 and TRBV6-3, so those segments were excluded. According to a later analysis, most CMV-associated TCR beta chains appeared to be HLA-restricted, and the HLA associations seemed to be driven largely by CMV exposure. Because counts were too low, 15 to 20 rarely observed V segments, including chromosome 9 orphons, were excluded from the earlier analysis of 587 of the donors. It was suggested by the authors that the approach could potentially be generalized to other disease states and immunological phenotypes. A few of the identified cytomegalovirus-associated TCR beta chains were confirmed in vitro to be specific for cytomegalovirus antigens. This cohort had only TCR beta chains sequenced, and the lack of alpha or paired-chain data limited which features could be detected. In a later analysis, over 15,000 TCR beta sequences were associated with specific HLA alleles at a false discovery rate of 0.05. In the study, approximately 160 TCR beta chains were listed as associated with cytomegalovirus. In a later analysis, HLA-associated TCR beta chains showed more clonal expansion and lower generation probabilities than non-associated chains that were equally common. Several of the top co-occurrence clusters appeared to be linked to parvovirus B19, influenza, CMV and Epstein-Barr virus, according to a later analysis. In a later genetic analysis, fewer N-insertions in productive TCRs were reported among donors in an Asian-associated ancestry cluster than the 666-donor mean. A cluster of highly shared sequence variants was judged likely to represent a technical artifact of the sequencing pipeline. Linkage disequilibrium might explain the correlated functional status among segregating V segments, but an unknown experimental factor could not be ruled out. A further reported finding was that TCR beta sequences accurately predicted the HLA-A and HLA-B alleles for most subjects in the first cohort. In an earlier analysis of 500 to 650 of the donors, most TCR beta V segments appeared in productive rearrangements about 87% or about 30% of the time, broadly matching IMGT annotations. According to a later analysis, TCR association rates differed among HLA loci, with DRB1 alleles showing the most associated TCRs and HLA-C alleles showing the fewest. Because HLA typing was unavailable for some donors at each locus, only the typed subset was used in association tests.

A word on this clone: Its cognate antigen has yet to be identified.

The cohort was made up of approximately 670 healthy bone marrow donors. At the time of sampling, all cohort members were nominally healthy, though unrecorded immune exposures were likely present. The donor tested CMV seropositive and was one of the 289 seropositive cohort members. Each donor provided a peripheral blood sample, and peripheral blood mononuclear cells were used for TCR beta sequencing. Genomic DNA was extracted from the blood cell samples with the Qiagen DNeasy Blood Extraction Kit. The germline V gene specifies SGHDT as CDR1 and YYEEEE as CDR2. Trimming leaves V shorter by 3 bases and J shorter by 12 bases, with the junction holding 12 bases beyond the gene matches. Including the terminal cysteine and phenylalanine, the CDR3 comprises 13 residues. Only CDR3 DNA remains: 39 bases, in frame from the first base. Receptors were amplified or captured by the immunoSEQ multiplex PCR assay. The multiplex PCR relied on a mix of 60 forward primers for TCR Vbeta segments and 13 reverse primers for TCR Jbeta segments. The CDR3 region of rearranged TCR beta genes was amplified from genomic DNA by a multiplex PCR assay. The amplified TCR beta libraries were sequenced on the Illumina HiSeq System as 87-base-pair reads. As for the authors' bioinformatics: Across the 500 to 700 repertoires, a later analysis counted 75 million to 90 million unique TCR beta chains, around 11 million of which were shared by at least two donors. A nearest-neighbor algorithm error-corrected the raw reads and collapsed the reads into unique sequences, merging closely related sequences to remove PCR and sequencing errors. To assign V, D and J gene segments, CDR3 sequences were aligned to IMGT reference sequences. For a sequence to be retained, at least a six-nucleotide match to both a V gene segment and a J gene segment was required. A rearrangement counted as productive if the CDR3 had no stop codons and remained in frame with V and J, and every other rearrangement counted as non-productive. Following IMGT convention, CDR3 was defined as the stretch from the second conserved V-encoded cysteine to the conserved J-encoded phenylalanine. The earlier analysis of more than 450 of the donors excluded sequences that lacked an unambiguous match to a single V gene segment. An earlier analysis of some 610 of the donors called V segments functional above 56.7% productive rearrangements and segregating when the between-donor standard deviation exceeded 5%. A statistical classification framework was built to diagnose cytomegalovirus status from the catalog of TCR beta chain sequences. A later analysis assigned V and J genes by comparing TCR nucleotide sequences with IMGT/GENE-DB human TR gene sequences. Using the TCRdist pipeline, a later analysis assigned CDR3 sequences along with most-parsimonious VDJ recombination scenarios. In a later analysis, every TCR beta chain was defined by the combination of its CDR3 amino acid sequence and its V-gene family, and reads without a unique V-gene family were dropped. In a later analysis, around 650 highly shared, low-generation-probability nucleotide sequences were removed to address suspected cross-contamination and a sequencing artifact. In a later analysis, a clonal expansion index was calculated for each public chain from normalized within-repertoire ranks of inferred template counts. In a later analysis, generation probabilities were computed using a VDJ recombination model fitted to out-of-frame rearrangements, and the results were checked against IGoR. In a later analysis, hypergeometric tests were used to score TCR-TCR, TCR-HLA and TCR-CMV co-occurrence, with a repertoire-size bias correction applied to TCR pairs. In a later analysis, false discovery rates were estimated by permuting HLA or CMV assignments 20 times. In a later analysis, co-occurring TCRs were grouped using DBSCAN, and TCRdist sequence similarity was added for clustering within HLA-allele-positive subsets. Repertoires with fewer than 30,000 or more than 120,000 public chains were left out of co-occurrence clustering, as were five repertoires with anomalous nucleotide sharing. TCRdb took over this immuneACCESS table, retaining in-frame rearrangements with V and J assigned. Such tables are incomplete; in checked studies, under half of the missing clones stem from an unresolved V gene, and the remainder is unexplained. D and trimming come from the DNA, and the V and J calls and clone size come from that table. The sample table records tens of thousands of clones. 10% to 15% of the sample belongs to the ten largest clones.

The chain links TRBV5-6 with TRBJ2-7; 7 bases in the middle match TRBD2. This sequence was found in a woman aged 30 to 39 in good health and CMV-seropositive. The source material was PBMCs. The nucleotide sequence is TGTGCCAGCAGCTCAATGGGGGGGGGAACTCTGTACTTC. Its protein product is CASSSMGGGTLYF.